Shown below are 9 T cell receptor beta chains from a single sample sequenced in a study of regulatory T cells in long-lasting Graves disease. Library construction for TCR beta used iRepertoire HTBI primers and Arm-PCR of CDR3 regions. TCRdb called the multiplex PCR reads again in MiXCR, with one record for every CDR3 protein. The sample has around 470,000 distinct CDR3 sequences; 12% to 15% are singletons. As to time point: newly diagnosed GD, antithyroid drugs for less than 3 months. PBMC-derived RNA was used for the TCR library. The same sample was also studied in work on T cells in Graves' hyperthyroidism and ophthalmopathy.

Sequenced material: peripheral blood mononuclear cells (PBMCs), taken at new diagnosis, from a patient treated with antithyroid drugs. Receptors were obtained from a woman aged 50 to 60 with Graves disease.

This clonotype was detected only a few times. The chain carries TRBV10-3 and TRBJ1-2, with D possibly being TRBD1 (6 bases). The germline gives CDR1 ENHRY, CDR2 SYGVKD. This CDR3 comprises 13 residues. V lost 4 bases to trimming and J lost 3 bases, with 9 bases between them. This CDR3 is CAISVPGDYGYTF. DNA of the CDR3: TGTGCCATCAGTGTTCCAGGGGACTATGGCTACACCTTC.

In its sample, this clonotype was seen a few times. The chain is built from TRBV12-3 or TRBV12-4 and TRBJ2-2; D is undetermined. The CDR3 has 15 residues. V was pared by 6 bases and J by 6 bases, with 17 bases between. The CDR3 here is CASSRSLSVAGELFF. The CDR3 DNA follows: TGTGCCAGCAGCCGGTCCCTCTCAGTTGCCGGGGAGCTGTTTTTT.

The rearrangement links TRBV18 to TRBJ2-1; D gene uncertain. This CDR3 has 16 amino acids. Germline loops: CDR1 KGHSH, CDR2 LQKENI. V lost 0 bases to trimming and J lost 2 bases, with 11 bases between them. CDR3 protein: CASSPPTARAYNEQFF. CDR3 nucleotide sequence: TGTGCCAGCTCACCACCAACAGCGAGAGCCTACAATGAGCAGTTCTTC.

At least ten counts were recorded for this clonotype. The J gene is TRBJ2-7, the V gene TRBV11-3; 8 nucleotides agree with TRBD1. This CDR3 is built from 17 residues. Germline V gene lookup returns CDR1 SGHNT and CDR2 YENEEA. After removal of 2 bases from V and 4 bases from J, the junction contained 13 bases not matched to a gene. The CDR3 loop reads CASSLRTSGTGPYEQYF. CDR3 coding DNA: TGTGCCAGCAGCTTACGAACCTCCGGGACAGGACCTTACGAGCAGTACTTC.

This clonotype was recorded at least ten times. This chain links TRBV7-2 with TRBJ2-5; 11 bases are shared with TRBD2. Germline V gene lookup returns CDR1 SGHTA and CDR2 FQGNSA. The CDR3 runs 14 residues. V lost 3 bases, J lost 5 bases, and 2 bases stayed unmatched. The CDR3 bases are TGTGCCAGCAGCTTCCCTAGCGGGAGGGAGACCCAGTACTTC. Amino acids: CASSFPSGRETQYF.

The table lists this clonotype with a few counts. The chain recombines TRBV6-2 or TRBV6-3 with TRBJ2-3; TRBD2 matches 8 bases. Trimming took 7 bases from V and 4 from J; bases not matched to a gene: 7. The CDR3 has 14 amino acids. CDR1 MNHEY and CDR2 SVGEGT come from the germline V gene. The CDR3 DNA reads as TGTGCCAGCAAGAGCGGGAGTTGGGCAGATACGCAGTATTTT. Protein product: CASKSGSWADTQYF.

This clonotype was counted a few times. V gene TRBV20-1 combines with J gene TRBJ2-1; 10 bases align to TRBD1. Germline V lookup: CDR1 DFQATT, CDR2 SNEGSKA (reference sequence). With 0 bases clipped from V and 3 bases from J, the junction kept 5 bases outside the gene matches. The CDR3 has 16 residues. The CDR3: CSARDQGQGSYNEQFF. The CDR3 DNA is TGCAGTGCTAGAGATCAGGGACAGGGGAGCTACAATGAGCAGTTCTTC.

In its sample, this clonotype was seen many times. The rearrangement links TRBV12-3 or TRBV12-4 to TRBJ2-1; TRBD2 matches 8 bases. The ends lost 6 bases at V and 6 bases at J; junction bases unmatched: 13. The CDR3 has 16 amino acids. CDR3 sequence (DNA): TGTGCCAGCAGGCCCCCGGGACTAGAGGGGGGCAATGAGCAGTTCTTC. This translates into CASRPPGLEGGNEQFF.

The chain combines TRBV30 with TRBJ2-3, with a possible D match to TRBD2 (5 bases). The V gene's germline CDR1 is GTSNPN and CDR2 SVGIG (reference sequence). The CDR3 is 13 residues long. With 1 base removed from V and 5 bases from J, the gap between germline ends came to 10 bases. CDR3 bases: TGTGCCTGGAGTGGCACGGGGAGAGATACGCAGTATTTT. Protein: CAWSGTGRDTQYF.